This T cell receptor (beta chain) was recovered during a study of early T cells in non-severe SARS-CoV-2 infection. In germline, CDR1 is LGHNA, CDR2 YSLEER. The CDR3 has 15 amino acids. The ends were cut back, 0 bases at V and 4 bases at J, with 10 bases in the middle. cDNA molecules, individually, were tagged with unique molecular identifiers. TCRdb passed the 5' RACE reads through MiXCR, listing each CDR3 protein once. Here the sample spans approximately 27,000 distinct CDR3 sequences, 9.5% to 10% being singletons. What was sequenced was whole blood. The chain combines TRBV4-3 with TRBJ1-3; D ambiguous. The receptor was isolated from an adult who was a healthcare worker with PCR-confirmed SARS-CoV-2 infection or an uninfected control (not recorded which). As DNA, the CDR3 is TGCGCCAGCAGCCAAGATAGGGTGATGGGAAACACCATATATTTT. Translation gives CASSQDRVMGNTIYF.